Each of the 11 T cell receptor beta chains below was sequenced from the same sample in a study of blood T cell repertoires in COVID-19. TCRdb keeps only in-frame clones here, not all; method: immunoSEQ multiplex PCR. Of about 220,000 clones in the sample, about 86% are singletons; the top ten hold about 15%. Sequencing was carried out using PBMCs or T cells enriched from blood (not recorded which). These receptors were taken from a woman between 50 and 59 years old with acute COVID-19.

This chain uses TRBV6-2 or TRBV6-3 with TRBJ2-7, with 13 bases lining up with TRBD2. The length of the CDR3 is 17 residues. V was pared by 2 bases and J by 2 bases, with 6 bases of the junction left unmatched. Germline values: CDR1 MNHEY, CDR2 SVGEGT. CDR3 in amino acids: CASSYHGTSGMTYEQYF. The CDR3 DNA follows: TGTGCCAGCAGTTACCACGGGACTAGCGGGATGACCTACGAGCAGTACTTC.

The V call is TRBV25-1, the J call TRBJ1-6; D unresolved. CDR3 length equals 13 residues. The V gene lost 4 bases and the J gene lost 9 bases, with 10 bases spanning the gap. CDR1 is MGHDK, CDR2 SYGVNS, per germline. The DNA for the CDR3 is TGTGCCAGCAGTGTTCAGGATTCTTCACCCCTCCACTTT. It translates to CASSVQDSSPLHF.

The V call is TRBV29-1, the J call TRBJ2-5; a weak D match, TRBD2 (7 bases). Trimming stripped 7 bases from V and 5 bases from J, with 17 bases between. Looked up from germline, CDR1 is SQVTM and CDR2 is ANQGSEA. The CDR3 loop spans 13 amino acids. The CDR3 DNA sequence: TGCAGCGGGTCCGGGGGGCTGGGGGAGACCCAGTACTTC. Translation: CSGSGGLGETQYF.

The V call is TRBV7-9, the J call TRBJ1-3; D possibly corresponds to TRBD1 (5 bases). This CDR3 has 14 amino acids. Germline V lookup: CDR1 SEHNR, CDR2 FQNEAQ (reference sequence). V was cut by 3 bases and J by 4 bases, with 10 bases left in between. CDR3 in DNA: TGTGCCAGCAGCTTTGAAGGGGCGGGAAACACCATATATTTT. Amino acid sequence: CASSFEGAGNTIYF.

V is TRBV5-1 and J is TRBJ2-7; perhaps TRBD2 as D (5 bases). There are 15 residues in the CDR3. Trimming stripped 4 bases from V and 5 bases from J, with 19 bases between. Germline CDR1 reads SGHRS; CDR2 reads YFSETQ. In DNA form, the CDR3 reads TGCGCCAGCAGCCGATCGATAGGAGGATCGGACGAGCAGTACTTC. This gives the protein CASSRSIGGSDEQYF.

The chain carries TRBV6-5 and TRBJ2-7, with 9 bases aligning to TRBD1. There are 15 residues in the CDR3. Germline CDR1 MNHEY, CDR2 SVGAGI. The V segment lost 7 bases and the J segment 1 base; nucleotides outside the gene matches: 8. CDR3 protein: CASTPRGTGSYEQYF. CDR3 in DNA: TGTGCCAGCACCCCCCGCGGGACAGGGTCCTACGAGCAGTACTTC.

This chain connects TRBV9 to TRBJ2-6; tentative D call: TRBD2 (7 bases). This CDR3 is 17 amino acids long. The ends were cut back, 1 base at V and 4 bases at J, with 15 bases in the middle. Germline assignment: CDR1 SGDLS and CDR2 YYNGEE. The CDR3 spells CASSVPGRGRGANVLTF. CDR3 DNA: TGTGCCAGCAGCGTACCAGGGAGGGGGAGAGGGGCCAACGTCCTGACTTTC.

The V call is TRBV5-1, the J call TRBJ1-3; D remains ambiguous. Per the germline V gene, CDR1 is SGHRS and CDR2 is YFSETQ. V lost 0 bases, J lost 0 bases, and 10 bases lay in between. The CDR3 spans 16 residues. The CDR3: CASSLALQSSGNTIYF. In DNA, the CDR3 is TGCGCCAGCAGCTTGGCGCTACAGAGCTCTGGAAACACCATATATTTT.

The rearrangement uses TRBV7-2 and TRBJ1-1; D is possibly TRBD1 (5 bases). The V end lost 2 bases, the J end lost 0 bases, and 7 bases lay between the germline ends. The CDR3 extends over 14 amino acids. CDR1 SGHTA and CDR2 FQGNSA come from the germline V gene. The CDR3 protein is CASSLRGMNTEAFF. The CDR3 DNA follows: TGTGCCAGCAGCTTACGGGGGATGAACACTGAAGCTTTCTTT. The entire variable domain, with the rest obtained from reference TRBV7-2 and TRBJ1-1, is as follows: GAGVSQSPSNKVTEKGKDVELRCDPISGHTALYWYRQSLGQGLEFLIYFQGNSAPDKSGLPSDRFSAERTGGSVSTLTIQRTQQEDSAVYLCASSLRGMNTEAFFGQGTRLTVV.

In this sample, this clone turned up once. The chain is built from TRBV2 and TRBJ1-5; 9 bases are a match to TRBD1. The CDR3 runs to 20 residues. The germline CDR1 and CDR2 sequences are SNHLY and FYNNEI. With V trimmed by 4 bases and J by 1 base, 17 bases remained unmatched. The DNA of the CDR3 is TGTGCCAGCAGTGGTCCGAGTAGACAGGGGGAGGGTATGAGCAATCAGCCCCAGCATTTT. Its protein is CASSGPSRQGEGMSNQPQHF.

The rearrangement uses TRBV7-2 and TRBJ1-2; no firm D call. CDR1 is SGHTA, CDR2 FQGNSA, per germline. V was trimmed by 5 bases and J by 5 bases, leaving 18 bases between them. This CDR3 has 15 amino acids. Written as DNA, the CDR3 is TGTGCCAGCAGCCCAGAGGCTCAGCAAATATATGGCTACACCTTC. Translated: CASSPEAQQIYGYTF.